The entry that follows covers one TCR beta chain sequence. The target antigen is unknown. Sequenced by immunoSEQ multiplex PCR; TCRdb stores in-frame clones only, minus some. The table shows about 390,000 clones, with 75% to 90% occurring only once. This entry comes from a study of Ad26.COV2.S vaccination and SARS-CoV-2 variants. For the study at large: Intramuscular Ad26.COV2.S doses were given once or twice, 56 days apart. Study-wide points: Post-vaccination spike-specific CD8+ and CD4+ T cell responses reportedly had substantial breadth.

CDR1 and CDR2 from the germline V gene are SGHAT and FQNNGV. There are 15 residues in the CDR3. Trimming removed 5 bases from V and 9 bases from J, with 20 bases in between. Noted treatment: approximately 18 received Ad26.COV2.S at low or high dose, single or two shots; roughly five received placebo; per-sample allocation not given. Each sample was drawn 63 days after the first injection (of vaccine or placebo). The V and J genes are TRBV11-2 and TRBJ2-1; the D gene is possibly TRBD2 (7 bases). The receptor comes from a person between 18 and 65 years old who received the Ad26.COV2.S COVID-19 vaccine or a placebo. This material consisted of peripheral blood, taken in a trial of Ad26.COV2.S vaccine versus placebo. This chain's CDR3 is CASSPWGGLTGEQFF. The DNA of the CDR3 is TGTGCCAGCAGCCCCTGGGGGGGACTGACAGGTGAGCAGTTCTTC.